This is a list of T cell receptor beta chains from one sample in a study of CD8 T cells in ankylosing spondylitis. TCRdb re-analysed the 5' RACE reads in MiXCR, keeping a single row per CDR3 protein. The data show 200,000 or so distinct CDR3 sequences, with 10% to 15% seen just once and more than 9.5% held by the top ten. Sequencing was performed on blood, either unsorted or a sorted T cell fraction (not recorded which). The source is a female donor with ankylosing spondylitis or in good health (not recorded which). CDR3s leave out the opening cysteine and the closing phenylalanine or tryptophan. Each record gives: J gene, V gene, D gene, CDR3 protein. A D gene is named only where the DNA matches it firmly.

>TRBJ2-7|TRBV5-1|NA
ASSLRSGSSYEQY
>TRBJ2-3|TRBV12-3/TRBV12-4|NA
ASSLMGNRHRDTQY
>TRBJ1-1|TRBV6-1|NA
ASRPRDLGTEAF
>TRBJ2-1|TRBV20-1|TRBD2
SARTSGRVRGEQF
>TRBJ2-7|TRBV5-6|TRBD2
ASTTGLVSYEQY
>TRBJ1-1|TRBV6-2/TRBV6-3|TRBD1
ASHRGTEAF
>TRBJ1-2|TRBV24-1|TRBD1
ATEGQGYGYT
>TRBJ2-5|TRBV10-3|NA
AISAGTQETQY
>TRBJ1-6|TRBV20-1|TRBD1
SARDTGDNSPLH
>TRBJ2-3|TRBV10-3|NA
AISALPDNTDTQY
>TRBJ2-5|TRBV5-1|NA
ASRETQETQY
>TRBJ2-1|TRBV4-1|TRBD1
ASSQEDRTEQF
>TRBJ1-3|TRBV7-2|TRBD1
ASSLAGQLSGNTIY
>TRBJ2-7|TRBV5-1|NA
ASSNPGDEQY
>TRBJ1-1|TRBV2|TRBD1
ASSVWTGENTEAF
>TRBJ2-4|TRBV12-3/TRBV12-4|TRBD1
ASSFSGTGGNIQY
>TRBJ2-7|TRBV27|NA
ASSFGAAGEQY
>TRBJ1-6|TRBV7-2|NA
ASSLVGGGTDNSPLH
>TRBJ2-1|TRBV4-3|NA
ASSSRGAGPYNEQF
>TRBJ2-7|TRBV4-1|NA
ASSQERLEGLGVEEQY
>TRBJ1-6|TRBV20-1|NA
SARATGNNSPLH
>TRBJ1-4|TRBV20-1|NA
SARVQGEKLF
>TRBJ2-5|TRBV30|NA
AWSPGIETQY